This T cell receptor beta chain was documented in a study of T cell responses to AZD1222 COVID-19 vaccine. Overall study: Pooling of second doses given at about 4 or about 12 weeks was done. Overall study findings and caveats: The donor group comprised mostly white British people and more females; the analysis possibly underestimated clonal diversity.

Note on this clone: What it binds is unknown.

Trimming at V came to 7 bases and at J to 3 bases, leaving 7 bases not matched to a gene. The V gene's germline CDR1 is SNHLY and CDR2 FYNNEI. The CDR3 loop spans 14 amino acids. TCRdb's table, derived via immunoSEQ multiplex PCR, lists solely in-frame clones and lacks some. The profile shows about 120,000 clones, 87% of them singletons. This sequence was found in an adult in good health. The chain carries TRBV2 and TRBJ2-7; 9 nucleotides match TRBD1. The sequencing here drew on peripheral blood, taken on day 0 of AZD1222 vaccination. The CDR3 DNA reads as TGTGCCAGCAACACCGGGACAGGGCTCTACGAGCAGTACTTC. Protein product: CASNTGTGLYEQYF. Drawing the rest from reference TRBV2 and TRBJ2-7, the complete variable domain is EPEVTQTPSHQVTQMGQEVILRCVPISNHLYFYWYRQILGQKVEFLVSFYNNEISEKSEIFDDQFSVERPDGSNFTLKIRSTKLEDSAMYFCASNTGTGLYEQYFGPGTRLTVT.